This TCR beta chain originates from a study of shared T cell receptors in the human thymus. This clone was seen a handful of times. The CDR3 is 14 amino acids. Trimming left V 6 bases short and J 5 bases short, with 16 bases between. CDR1 WSHSY and CDR2 SAAADI come from the germline V gene. The table came from immunoSEQ multiplex PCR; TCRdb's copy has only in-frame clones and leaves some out. Among 600,000 to 900,000 clones listed, approximately 83% were seen once. This same sample was also taken into another study, of human thymus T cells. Turning to that study: Corrective surgery for congenital heart defects was being performed on the healthy Finnish infants who were the donors. Corrective heart surgery yielded the resections from which the thymus tissue came. Repertoires from thymus and blood appeared to show biased V and J gene usage.

The source material was thymocytes. This clonotype was sampled from a girl under three years old with a congenital heart defect. This chain uses TRBV10-2 with TRBJ1-2; D perhaps matches TRBD1 (6 bases). The CDR3 DNA reads as TGCGCCAGCAGACAGGGAAGGCGAGCTTATGGCTACACCTTC. Its protein is CASRQGRRAYGYTF.